The 26 T cell receptor beta chains presented below share a single source sample, sequenced in a study of siplizumab effects on memory and regulatory T cells. Profiling relied on immunoSEQ multiplex PCR, and the TCRdb table lists in-frame clones only, not all of them. This sample has under 150,000 clones, with roughly 94% found just once. The sequenced sample was non-Treg CD4+ T cells sorted from blood. These receptors were obtained from a human donor in good health.

V is TRBV7-3 and J is TRBJ2-2; D not resolved. V dropped 5 bases and J dropped 7 bases, with 17 bases sitting between them. This CDR3 is built from 15 residues. Germline V gene lookup returns CDR1 SGHTA and CDR2 FQGTGA. The CDR3 region has the DNA TGTGCCAGCAGCCCCCGGATCCCCCCCGACGGGGAGCTGTTTTTT. This codes for CASSPRIPPDGELFF.

The chain joins TRBV4-1 to TRBJ1-2; 10 nucleotides line up with TRBD1. The CDR3 loop spans 14 amino acids. The germline gives CDR1 MGHRA, CDR2 YSYEKL. With 4 bases clipped from V and 9 bases from J, the junction kept 8 bases outside the gene matches. The CDR3 loop reads CASSPRTGGSSYTF. In DNA, the CDR3 is TGCGCCAGCAGCCCCCGGACAGGGGGATCGAGCTACACCTTC.

This clone appeared once. The chain joins TRBV4-2 to TRBJ2-3; 11 bases match TRBD2. From germline, CDR1 is LGHNA and CDR2 YNFKEQ. The ends lost 6 bases at V and 1 base at J; junction bases unmatched: 9. The CDR3 is 17 amino acids. CDR3 loop: CASRDATSGKRTDTQYF. The CDR3 coding sequence is TGTGCCAGCAGGGACGCGACTAGCGGGAAACGCACAGATACGCAGTATTTT.

The gene calls are TRBV6-6 and TRBJ1-1, with a weak D call TRBD1 (5 bases). V lost 7 bases to trimming and J lost 6 bases, with 18 bases between them. Germline V gene data show CDR1 as MNHNY and CDR2 as SVGAGI (reference sequence). The CDR3 is 14 residues long. Here the CDR3 DNA reads TGTGCCAGCATCAAACCGGGCGGGGGGGCTGAAGCTTTCTTT. Its translation: CASIKPGGGAEAFF.

J is TRBJ2-4 and V is TRBV6-5, with 7 bases aligning to TRBD1. From germline, CDR1 is MNHEY and CDR2 SVGAGI. V trimming: 6 bases; J trimming: 7 bases; junction bases outside the gene matches: 12. The CDR3 totals 15 residues. The CDR3 sequence: CASSRGGTRGNIQYF. CDR3 nucleotides: TGTGCCAGCAGCCGAGGGGGCACAAGAGGGAACATTCAGTACTTC.

The chain employs TRBV15 and TRBJ2-5; the match to TRBD1 covers 9 bases. V shed 0 bases and J 5 bases; nucleotides not matched to a gene: 4. This CDR3 comprises 15 residues. Germline V gives CDR1 LNHNV, CDR2 YYDKDF (reference sequence). This CDR3 reads CATSREGTGMETQYF. The DNA of the CDR3 is TGTGCCACCAGCAGAGAAGGGACAGGGATGGAGACCCAGTACTTC.

The chain joins TRBV14 to TRBJ1-5; tentatively, D is TRBD1 (5 bases). Per the germline V gene, CDR1 is SGHDN and CDR2 is FVKESK. The ends were cut back, 6 bases at V and 2 bases at J, with 14 bases in the middle. This CDR3 has 15 amino acids. The CDR3, as DNA: TGTGCCAGCAGTGGGGCAGGATTAGGCAATCAGCCCCAGCATTTT. Residues: CASSGAGLGNQPQHF.

In its sample, this clone was seen once. This rearrangement joins TRBV18 to TRBJ1-2; the D gene is possibly TRBD1 (5 bases). Per germline, CDR1 KGHSH and CDR2 LQKENI. CDR3 size: 15 residues. Trimming shortened V by 2 bases and J by 0 bases, and 10 bases separated the two germline ends. In nucleotides, the CDR3 is TGTGCCAGCTCACCAGGGGGTTCAGCTAACTATGGCTACACCTTC. Residues: CASSPGGSANYGYTF. Combining the CDR3 with reference TRBV18 and TRBJ1-2 gives the whole variable domain NAGVMQNPRHLVRRRGQEARLRCSPMKGHSHVYWYRQLPEEGLKFMVYLQKENIIDESGMPKERFSAEFPKEGPSILRIQQVVRGDSAAYFCASSPGGSANYGYTFGSGTRLTVV.

The CDR3 coding sequence is TGCGCCAGCAGTGAGTCGGGACTTCAAGAGACCCAGTACTTC. Encoded protein: CASSESGLQETQYF. The rearrangement uses TRBV10-1 and TRBJ2-5; D might be TRBD2 (6 bases). V lost 0 bases and J lost 2, with 7 bases in between. The CDR3 runs to 14 residues. Germline lookup yields CDR1 WNHNN and CDR2 SYGVQD (reference sequence).

The chain uses TRBV4-1 and TRBJ1-5; D is ambiguous. The germline CDR1 and CDR2 sequences are MGHRA and YSYEKL. V dropped 1 base and J dropped 0 bases, with 7 bases sitting between them. The CDR3 is 15 residues long. CDR3 amino acids: CASSQVISSNQPQHF. The CDR3, as DNA: TGCGCCAGCAGCCAAGTAATCAGTAGCAATCAGCCCCAGCATTTT.

The chain recombines TRBV6-6 with TRBJ1-2; possibly TRBD1 for D (5 bases). The CDR3 length is 13 residues. Germline values: CDR1 MNHNY, CDR2 SVGAGI (reference sequence). V gave up 11 bases and J gave up 3 bases, with 16 bases separating them. Here the CDR3 DNA reads TGTGCCGGGAGCGGGGGGGAAGACTATGGCTACACCTTC. This gives the protein CAGSGGEDYGYTF.

The chain carries TRBV4-2 and TRBJ2-7, with D unresolved. CDR1 and CDR2 (germline): LGHNA, YNFKEQ. There are 14 residues in the CDR3. V shed 4 bases and J shed 0 bases, with 10 bases lying between them. The CDR3 nucleotides are TGTGCCAGCAGCCGAGACTCATTCTCCTACGAGCAGTACTTC. This encodes CASSRDSFSYEQYF.

The chain uses TRBV5-1 and TRBJ1-4; a weak D match, TRBD1 (5 bases). The CDR3 is 15 residues long. With 0 bases removed from V and 4 bases from J, the gap between germline ends came to 10 bases. The germline V gene encodes CDR1 SGHRS and CDR2 YFSETQ. CDR3 sequence: CASSLDRPYNEKLFF. CDR3 nucleotides: TGCGCCAGCAGCTTGGACAGGCCGTATAATGAAAAACTGTTTTTT.

This chain connects TRBV2 to TRBJ2-1; 10 bases are shared with TRBD2. There are 17 residues in the CDR3. Germline values: CDR1 SNHLY, CDR2 FYNNEI. The junction had 10 bases not matched to a gene; V was cut back by 0 bases and J by 8 bases. The CDR3 DNA is TGTGCCAGCAGTGAAGCGGGGCAGCGGGGGGGCCGATATGAGCAGTTCTTC. It encodes CASSEAGQRGGRYEQFF.

This clone came up once. The CDR3 DNA is TGCGCCAGCAGTCAATCGTCGCCGGACAGGGGGTACGAGCAGTACTTC. Translation gives CASSQSSPDRGYEQYF. The chain joins TRBV23-1 to TRBJ2-7; 10 bases map to TRBD1. TRBV23-1 is marked as an open reading frame, function uncertain. V lost 0 bases and J lost 4; bases outside the gene matches: 6. This CDR3 spans 16 amino acids.

The V call is TRBV6-1, the J call TRBJ1-1; 9 bases match TRBD1. The CDR3 loop spans 14 amino acids. V lost 5 bases and J lost 2; bases outside the gene matches: 3. CDR1 and CDR2 (germline): MNHNS, SASEGT. The CDR3 nucleotides read TGTGCCAGCAGTCGGACAGGGGACAACACTGAAGCTTTCTTT. Protein product: CASSRTGDNTEAFF.

The chain recombines TRBV4-1 with TRBJ1-2; D may be TRBD1 (5 bases). V was shortened by 7 bases and J by 5 bases, with 17 bases between the two germline ends. The CDR3 length is 14 residues. Germline loops: CDR1 MGHRA, CDR2 YSYEKL. CDR3: CASTEGPGLYGYTF. CDR3 DNA: TGCGCCAGCACCGAGGGTCCGGGGCTTTATGGCTACACCTTC.

The chain carries TRBV11-2 and TRBJ2-7; 10 bases fit TRBD2. The length of the CDR3 is 18 residues. V lost 5 bases, J lost 3 bases, and 16 bases stayed unmatched. Germline values: CDR1 SGHAT, CDR2 FQNNGV. CDR3 nucleotide sequence: TGTGCCAGCAGCCCGTTTCAGTTCGCTAGCGGGAGTCGCTACGAGCAGTACTTC. Translated, it gives CASSPFQFASGSRYEQYF.

V and J are TRBV7-8 and TRBJ2-3; D unclear. The CDR3 is made up of 14 amino acids. The ends were cut back, 0 bases at V and 4 bases at J, with 8 bases in the middle. Germline V lookup: CDR1 SGHVS, CDR2 FQNEAQ. In nucleotides, the CDR3 is TGTGCCAGCAGCTTAGCTAGGAGTCCAGATACGCAGTATTTT. It translates to CASSLARSPDTQYF.

The chain employs TRBV5-1 and TRBJ2-4; 11 nucleotides agree with TRBD1. Germline V gene data show CDR1 as SGHRS and CDR2 as YFSETQ. The CDR3 sequence is 16 residues long. With V trimmed by 4 bases and J by 4 bases, 7 bases remained unmatched. This CDR3 is CASSPGQGASKNIQYF. The CDR3 DNA sequence: TGCGCCAGCAGCCCCGGACAGGGGGCATCAAAAAACATTCAGTACTTC.

As for this clone: The germline gene is not matched at one end of the junction; a read error may be the cause. The chain has TRBV7-7 and TRBJ2-1; the match to TRBD2 covers 10 bases. This CDR3 has 17 amino acids. CDR1 SSHAT and CDR2 FNYEAQ come from the germline V gene (reference sequence). The DNA of the CDR3 is TGTGCTAGCAGTTCCCTCCCGGGGACTAGCGCACCCAATGAGCAGTTCTTC. Protein: CASSSLPGTSAPNEQFF.

The chain joins TRBV2 to TRBJ2-1, with 16 bases aligning to TRBD2. The germline V gene encodes CDR1 SNHLY and CDR2 FYNNEI. V lost 5 bases, J lost 12 bases, and 7 bases stayed unmatched. The CDR3 sequence is 15 residues long. CDR3 DNA: TGTGCCAGCAGTTACGCCGGGACTAGCGGGGGGGCGCAGTTCTTC. It encodes CASSYAGTSGGAQFF.

The chain employs TRBV6-5 and TRBJ1-3, with D uncertain. CDR1 is MNHEY and CDR2 is SVGAGI in the germline V gene. V was clipped by 0 bases and J by 4 bases, with 7 bases between them. The CDR3 is made up of 14 amino acids. For the CDR3, the DNA is TGTGCCAGCAGTTACTCGGTCTGGGGAAACACCATATATTTT. Translating gives CASSYSVWGNTIYF.

The rearrangement uses TRBV7-2 and TRBJ2-1; D call uncertain. Germline V lookup: CDR1 SGHTA, CDR2 FQGNSA. V dropped 1 base and J dropped 4 bases, with 2 bases sitting between them. The CDR3 extends over 12 amino acids. The CDR3 DNA reads as TGTGCCAGCAGCTTAGATTACAATGAGCAGTTCTTC. Translation gives CASSLDYNEQFF.

This chain's CDR3 is CASSQSASTGGYTF. CDR3 coding DNA: TGTGCCAGCAGCCAATCAGCCTCGACGGGTGGCTACACCTTC. V gene TRBV16 combines with J gene TRBJ1-2; D is unresolved. The CDR3 spans 14 residues. Trimming removed 0 bases at V and 7 bases at J, with 12 bases between. The germline V gene has CDR1 KGHSY and CDR2 FQNENV. Full variable domain (missing parts from reference TRBV16 and TRBJ1-2): GEEVAQTPKHLVRGEGQKAKLYCAPIKGHSYVFWYQQVLKNEFKFLISFQNENVFDETGMPKERFSAKCLPNSPCSLEIQATKLEDSAVYFCASSQSASTGGYTFGSGTRLTVV.

This chain uses TRBV5-1 with TRBJ2-5; 7 bases fit TRBD1. CDR3 length: 15 residues. V was clipped by 2 bases and J by 1 base; unmatched bases: 5. CDR1 and CDR2 from the germline V gene are SGHRS and YFSETQ. This CDR3 reads CASSFTGVSQETQYF. CDR3 nucleotide sequence: TGCGCCAGCAGCTTCACAGGGGTTTCCCAAGAGACCCAGTACTTC. Supplemented by reference TRBV5-1 and TRBJ2-5, the full variable domain reads KAGVTQTPRYLIKTRGQQVTLSCSPISGHRSVSWYQQTPGQGLQFLFEYFSETQRNKGNFPGRFSGRQFSNSRSEMNVSTLELGDSALYLCASSFTGVSQETQYFGPGTRLLVL.